This T cell receptor beta chain comes out of a study of vaccination effects on CD4 cells after COVID-19. CDR1 and CDR2 (germline): LGHDT, YNNKEL (reference sequence). The CDR3 runs to 13 residues. Trimming took 6 bases from V and 6 from J, leaving 12 bases between them. Libraries were prepared by immunoSEQ multiplex PCR; TCRdb keeps only in-frame clonotypes and omits some of them. Among about 19,000 clones listed, approximately 74% were seen once. The ViraFEST assay expanded antigen-specific CD4+ T cells with viral peptide pools before sequencing. Cells that had been cultured for approximately eleven days were the source of isolated CD4+ T cells. The infection with SARS-CoV-2 (confirmed by PCR) occurred in this person between March and December 2020. With regard to this clone: Its antigen is still unknown.

The receptor's source is a human donor who had a prior SARS-CoV-2 infection. The sequences come from CD4+ T cells from PBMCs cultured with SARS-CoV-2 spike peptides, collected before COVID-19 vaccination. The J gene is TRBJ2-1, the V gene TRBV3-1 (or the pseudogene TRBV3-2), with no clear D. The CDR3 DNA follows: TGTGCCAGCAGTCCTAGACTTCTCAATGAGCAGTTCTTC. Translated, it gives CASSPRLLNEQFF.